This T cell receptor beta chain comes out of a study of control samples from healthy donors and cancer patients. The assay was immunoSEQ multiplex PCR, and TCRdb's table has in-frame clones only and misses some. The repertoire holds about 70,000 clones, with 75% to 90% as singletons. V was clipped by 1 base and J by 0 bases; unmatched bases: 7. In germline, CDR1 is SGHVS, CDR2 FNYEAQ. The CDR3 is 17 residues long. The TCR sequence derives from a man aged 50 or older in good health. This chain links TRBV7-6 with TRBJ1-1; 8 bases agree with TRBD1. Input material: blood. The CDR3 coding sequence is TGTGCCAGCAGCTTAGGGACCTGGGACAGGTTGAACACTGAAGCTTTCTTT. It is translated as CASSLGTWDRLNTEAFF.